These 2 T cell receptor beta chains share one sample of origin, sequenced in a study of cytomegalovirus exposure and HLA in healthy donors. This PCR relied on a set of 60 Vbeta primers and 13 Jbeta primers. Generated by immunoSEQ multiplex PCR, the TCRdb table keeps only in-frame clones and is missing some. The table includes around 63,000 clones, approximately 75% detected once. Sequencing used PBMCs. These receptors were taken from a man in his 60s in good health and CMV-seropositive.

This chain joins TRBV7-9 and TRBJ2-1; D not resolved. The V gene's germline CDR1 is SEHNR and CDR2 FQNEAQ (reference sequence). V was shortened by 2 bases and J by 4 bases, with 15 bases between the two germline ends. The CDR3 is 16 residues long. The CDR3 DNA reads TGTGCCAGCAGCTTACTTAAACAGTCCGGATACAATGAGCAGTTCTTC. Translated, it gives CASSLLKQSGYNEQFF.

The chain employs TRBV5-5 and TRBJ2-1, with a possible D match to TRBD1 (6 bases). CDR1 and CDR2 (germline): SGHKS, YYEKEE (reference sequence). Trimming pared 0 bases from V and 4 bases from J, leaving 20 bases between. There are 18 residues in the CDR3. The DNA for the CDR3 is TGTGCCAGCAGCTTGGAAAGGGGGTCAGCCCACCCTTACAATGAGCAGTTCTTC. The encoded protein is CASSLERGSAHPYNEQFF.